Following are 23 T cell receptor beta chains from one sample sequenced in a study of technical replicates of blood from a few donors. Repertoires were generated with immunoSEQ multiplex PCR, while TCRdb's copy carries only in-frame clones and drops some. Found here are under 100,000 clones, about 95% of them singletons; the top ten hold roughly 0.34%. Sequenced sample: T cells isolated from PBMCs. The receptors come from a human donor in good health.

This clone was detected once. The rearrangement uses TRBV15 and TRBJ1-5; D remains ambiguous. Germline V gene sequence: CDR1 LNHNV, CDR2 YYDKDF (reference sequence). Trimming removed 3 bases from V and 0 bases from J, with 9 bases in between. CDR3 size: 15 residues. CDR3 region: CATSSSAYSNQPQHF. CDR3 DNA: TGTGCCACCAGCAGTAGTGCCTATAGCAATCAGCCCCAGCATTTT.

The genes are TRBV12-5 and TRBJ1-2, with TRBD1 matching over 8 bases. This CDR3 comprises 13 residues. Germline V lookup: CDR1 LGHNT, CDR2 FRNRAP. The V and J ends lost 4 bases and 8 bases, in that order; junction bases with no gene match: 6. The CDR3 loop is CASGSTGAGGYTF. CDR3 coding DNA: TGTGCTAGTGGTTCGACAGGGGCGGGAGGCTACACCTTC.

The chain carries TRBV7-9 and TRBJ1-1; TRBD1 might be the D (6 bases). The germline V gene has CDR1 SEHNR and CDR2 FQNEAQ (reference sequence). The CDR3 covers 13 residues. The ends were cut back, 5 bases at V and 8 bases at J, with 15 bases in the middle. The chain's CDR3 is CASSRDGGWEAFF. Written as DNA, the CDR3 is TGTGCCAGCAGCCGCGATGGGGGCTGGGAAGCTTTCTTT.

The CDR3 is CASSFRPGQGTYEQYF. CDR3 DNA: TGTGCCAGCAGCTTCCGGCCGGGACAGGGGACCTACGAGCAGTACTTC. The rearrangement joins TRBV7-9 to TRBJ2-7; 10 positions agree with TRBD1. Looked up from germline, CDR1 is SEHNR and CDR2 is FQNEAQ (reference sequence). With 3 bases clipped from V and 2 bases from J, the junction kept 7 bases outside the gene matches. The CDR3 contains 16 residues.

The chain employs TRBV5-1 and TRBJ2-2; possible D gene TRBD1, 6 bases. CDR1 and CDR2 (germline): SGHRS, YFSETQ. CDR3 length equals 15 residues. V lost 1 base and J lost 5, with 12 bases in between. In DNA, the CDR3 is TGCGCCAGCAGCTTGTTACAGGGTGGAACCGGGGAGCTGTTTTTT. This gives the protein CASSLLQGGTGELFF.

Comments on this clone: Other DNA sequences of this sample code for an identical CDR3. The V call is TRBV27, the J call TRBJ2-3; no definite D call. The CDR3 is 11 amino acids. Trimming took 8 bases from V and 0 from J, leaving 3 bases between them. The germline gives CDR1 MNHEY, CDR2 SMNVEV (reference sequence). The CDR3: CASSSTDTQYF. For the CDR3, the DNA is TGTGCCAGCTCTAGCACAGATACGCAGTATTTT.

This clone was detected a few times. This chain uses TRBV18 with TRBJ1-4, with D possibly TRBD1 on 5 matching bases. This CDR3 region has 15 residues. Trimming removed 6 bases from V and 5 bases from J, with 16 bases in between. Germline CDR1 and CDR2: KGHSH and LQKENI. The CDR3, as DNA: TGTGCCAGCTCCGAGAGCGGAGGGGTAAATGAAAAACTGTTTTTT. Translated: CASSESGGVNEKLFF.

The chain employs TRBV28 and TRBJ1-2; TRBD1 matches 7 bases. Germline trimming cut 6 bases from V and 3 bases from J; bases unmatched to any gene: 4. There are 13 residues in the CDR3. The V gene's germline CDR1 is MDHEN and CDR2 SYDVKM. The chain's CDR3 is CASRSDRDYGYTF. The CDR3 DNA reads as TGTGCCAGCAGGAGTGACAGGGACTATGGCTACACCTTC.

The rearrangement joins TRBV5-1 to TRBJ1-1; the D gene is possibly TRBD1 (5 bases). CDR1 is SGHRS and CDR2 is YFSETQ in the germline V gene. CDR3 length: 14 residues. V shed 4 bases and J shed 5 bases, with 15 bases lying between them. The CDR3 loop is CASSPSGGMTEAFF. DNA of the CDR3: TGCGCCAGCAGCCCTTCGGGGGGGATGACTGAAGCTTTCTTT.

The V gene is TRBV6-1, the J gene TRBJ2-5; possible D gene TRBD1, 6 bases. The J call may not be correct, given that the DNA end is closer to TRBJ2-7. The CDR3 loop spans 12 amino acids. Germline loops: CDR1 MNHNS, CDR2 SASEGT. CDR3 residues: CASSEQGNEQYF. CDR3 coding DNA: TGTGCCAGCAGTGAACAGGGGAACGAGCAGTACTTC.

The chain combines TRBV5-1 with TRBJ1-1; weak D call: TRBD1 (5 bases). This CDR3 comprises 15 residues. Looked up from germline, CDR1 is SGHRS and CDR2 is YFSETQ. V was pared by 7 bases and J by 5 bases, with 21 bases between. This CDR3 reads CASRTTGTGGTEAFF. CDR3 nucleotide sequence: TGCGCCAGCCGAACGACCGGGACGGGAGGGACTGAAGCTTTCTTT.

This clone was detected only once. The CDR3 sequence: CASSLGPGGNEQFF. In DNA form, the CDR3 reads TGTGCCAGCAGCTTGGGACCGGGGGGCAATGAGCAGTTCTTC. The chain couples TRBV5-7 to TRBJ2-1; 7 bases agree with TRBD2. TRBV5-7 is an open reading frame, and its role is uncertain. The length of the CDR3 is 14 residues. Germline trimming cut 0 bases from V and 6 bases from J; bases unmatched to any gene: 3.

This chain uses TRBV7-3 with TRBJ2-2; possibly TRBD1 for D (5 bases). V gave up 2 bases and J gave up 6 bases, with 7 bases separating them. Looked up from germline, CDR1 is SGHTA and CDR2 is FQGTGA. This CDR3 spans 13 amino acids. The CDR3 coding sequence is TGTGCCAGCAGCTTAGTAGGGGCCGGGGAGCTGTTTTTT. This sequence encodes CASSLVGAGELFF.

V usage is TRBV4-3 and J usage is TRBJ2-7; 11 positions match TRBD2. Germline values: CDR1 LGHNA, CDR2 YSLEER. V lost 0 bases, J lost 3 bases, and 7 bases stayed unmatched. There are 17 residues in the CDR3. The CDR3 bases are TGCGCCAGCAGCCAAGAACTAGGGACTAGCGGAAACTACGAGCAGTACTTC. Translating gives CASSQELGTSGNYEQYF.

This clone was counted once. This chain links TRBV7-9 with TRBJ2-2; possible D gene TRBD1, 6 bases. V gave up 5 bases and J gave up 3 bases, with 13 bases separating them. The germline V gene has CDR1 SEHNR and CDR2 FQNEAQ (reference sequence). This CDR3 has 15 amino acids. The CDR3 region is CASSTRDTYTGELFF. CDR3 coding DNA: TGTGCCAGCAGCACCCGGGACACTTACACCGGGGAGCTGTTTTTT.

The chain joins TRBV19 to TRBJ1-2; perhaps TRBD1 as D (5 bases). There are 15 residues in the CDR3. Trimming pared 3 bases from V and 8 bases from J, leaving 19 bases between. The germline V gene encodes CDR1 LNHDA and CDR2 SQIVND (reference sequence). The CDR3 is CASSIPPQGFGGYTF. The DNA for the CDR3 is TGTGCCAGTAGTATCCCACCTCAGGGTTTCGGGGGCTACACCTTC.

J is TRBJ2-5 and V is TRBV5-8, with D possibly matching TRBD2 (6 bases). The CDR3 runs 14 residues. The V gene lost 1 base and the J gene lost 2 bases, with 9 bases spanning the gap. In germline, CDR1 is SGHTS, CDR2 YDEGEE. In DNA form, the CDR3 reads TGTGCCAGCAGCTTGCAGGGAGGACAAGAGACCCAGTACTTC. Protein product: CASSLQGGQETQYF.

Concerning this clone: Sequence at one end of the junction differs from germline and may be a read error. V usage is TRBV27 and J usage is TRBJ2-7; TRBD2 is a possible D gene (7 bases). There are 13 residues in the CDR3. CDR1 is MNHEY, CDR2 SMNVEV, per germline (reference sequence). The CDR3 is CASGDRQVGTKRF. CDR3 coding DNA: TGTGCCAGCGGGGATAGACAGGTCGGGACTAAAAGGTTC.

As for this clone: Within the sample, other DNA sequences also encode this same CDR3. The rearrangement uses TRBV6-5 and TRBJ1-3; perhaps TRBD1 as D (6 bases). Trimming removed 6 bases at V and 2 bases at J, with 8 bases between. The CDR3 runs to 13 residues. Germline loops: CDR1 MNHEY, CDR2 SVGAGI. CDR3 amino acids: CASSRTAGNTIYF. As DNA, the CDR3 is TGTGCCAGCAGCCGGACAGCTGGAAACACCATATATTTT.

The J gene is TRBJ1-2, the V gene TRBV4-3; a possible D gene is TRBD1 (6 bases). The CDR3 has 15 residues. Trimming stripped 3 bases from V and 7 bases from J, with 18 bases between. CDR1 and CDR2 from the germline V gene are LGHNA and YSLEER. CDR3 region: CASSQSRTDLSGYTF. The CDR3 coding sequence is TGCGCCAGCAGCCAGTCTCGGACAGACCTCTCTGGCTACACCTTC.

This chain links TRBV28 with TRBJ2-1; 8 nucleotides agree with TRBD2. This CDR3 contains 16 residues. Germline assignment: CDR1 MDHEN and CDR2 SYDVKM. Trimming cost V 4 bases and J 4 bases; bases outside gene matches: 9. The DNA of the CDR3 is TGTGCCAGCAGTTCCCCCTTGGAGCGGGAGTACAATGAGCAGTTCTTC. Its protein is CASSSPLEREYNEQFF.

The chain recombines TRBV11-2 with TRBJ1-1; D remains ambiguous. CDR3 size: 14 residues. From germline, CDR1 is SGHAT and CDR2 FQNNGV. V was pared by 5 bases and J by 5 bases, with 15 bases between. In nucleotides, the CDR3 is TGTGCCAGCAGCCGGGGATTCGCCGGTACTGAAGCTTTCTTT. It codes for CASSRGFAGTEAFF.

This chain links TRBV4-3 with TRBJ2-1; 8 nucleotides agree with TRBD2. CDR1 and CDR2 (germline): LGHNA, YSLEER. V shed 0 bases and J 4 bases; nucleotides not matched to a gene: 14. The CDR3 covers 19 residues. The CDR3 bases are TGCGCCAGCAGCCAAGACCAATACGGGAGGGTACTCTATTACAATGAGCAGTTCTTC. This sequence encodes CASSQDQYGRVLYYNEQFF.